The 14 T cell receptor beta chains listed next were all sequenced from one sample in a study of CD8+ T cells in alopecia areata. As to treatment: oral pan-JAK inhibitor, 5-10 mg twice daily. RNA was isolated and reverse transcribed to cDNA, the sequencing template. Libraries were prepared by immunoSEQ multiplex PCR; TCRdb keeps only in-frame clonotypes and omits some of them. The sample lists roughly 100,000 clones, roughly two thirds occurring once. The sequenced sample was CD8+ T cells sorted from blood, obtained at week 4, from a patient treated with tofacitinib. The receptors originated from a human donor with alopecia areata.

J is TRBJ2-3 and V is TRBV29-1; D call uncertain. The CDR3 loop spans 10 amino acids. Looked up from germline, CDR1 is SQVTM and CDR2 is ANQGSEA. The V and J ends lost 6 bases and 2 bases respectively, with 3 bases between them. The CDR3 DNA sequence: TGCAGCGTCGACACAGATACGCAGTATTTT. Translation gives CSVDTDTQYF.

CDR3 bases: TGCGCCAGCAGCTGGACAGGGGACTATGGCTACACCTTC. This translates into CASSWTGDYGYTF. The chain recombines TRBV5-1 with TRBJ1-2; 9 nucleotides agree with TRBD1. CDR1 is SGHRS, CDR2 YFSETQ, per germline. The CDR3 sequence is 13 residues long. With V trimmed by 3 bases and J by 3 bases, 0 bases remained unmatched. Filled out from reference TRBV5-1 and TRBJ1-2, the complete variable domain reads KAGVTQTPRYLIKTRGQQVTLSCSPISGHRSVSWYQQTPGQGLQFLFEYFSETQRNKGNFPGRFSGRQFSNSRSEMNVSTLELGDSALYLCASSWTGDYGYTFGSGTRLTVV.

The CDR3 DNA reads as TGTGCCAGCAGTGAATGGGGCGGGGGGCACTACGAGCAGTACTTC. This translates into CASSEWGGGHYEQYF. The rearrangement uses TRBV25-1 and TRBJ2-7; 8 bases fit TRBD2. V dropped 1 base and J dropped 3; count of bases not matched to a gene: 5. The CDR3 runs to 15 residues. Looked up from germline, CDR1 is MGHDK and CDR2 is SYGVNS.

CDR3 sequence: CASSLRASKNIQYF. The CDR3 coding sequence is TGTGCCAGCAGTTTGCGAGCTTCCAAAAACATTCAGTACTTC. This chain joins TRBV27 and TRBJ2-4, with D uncertain. Trimming left V 3 bases short and J 2 bases short, with 8 bases between. Germline loops: CDR1 MNHEY, CDR2 SMNVEV (reference sequence). The CDR3 covers 14 residues.

This clone has a handful of counts. The chain is built from TRBV5-6 and TRBJ1-3; possible D gene TRBD1, 5 bases. Germline CDR1 is SGHDT and CDR2 is YYEEEE. Trimming shortened V by 6 bases and J by 4 bases, and 11 bases separated the two germline ends. This CDR3 comprises 13 residues. Written as DNA, the CDR3 is TGTGCCAGCACCCCGTGGGGCGGAAACACCATATATTTT. Amino acids: CASTPWGGNTIYF.

The V and J genes are TRBV6-5 and TRBJ1-5; 8 nucleotides match TRBD1. CDR1 and CDR2 (germline): MNHEY, SVGAGI. Trimming took 4 bases from V and 2 from J; bases not matched to a gene: 4. CDR3 length: 15 amino acids. The CDR3 DNA reads TGTGCCAGCAGTTCATTACAGGGGGGCAATCAGCCCCAGCATTTT. This encodes CASSSLQGGNQPQHF.

This clone was recorded once. This chain joins TRBV6-1 and TRBJ1-2; a weak D match, TRBD1 (5 bases). Trimming took off 2 bases at V and 6 bases at J, with 10 bases between the two ends. CDR1 and CDR2 from the germline V gene are MNHNS and SASEGT. CDR3 size: 13 residues. The CDR3 reads CASSEPSGNGYTF. CDR3 in DNA: TGTGCCAGCAGTGAACCCTCAGGGAATGGCTACACCTTC.

The rearrangement joins TRBV5-6 to TRBJ2-7; tentatively, D is TRBD1 or TRBD2 (7 bases each). The CDR3 length is 13 residues. V lost 4 bases, J lost 6 bases, and 14 bases lay in between. Germline CDR1 SGHDT, CDR2 YYEEEE. The CDR3 reads CASSLTGRGEQYF. The DNA of the CDR3 is TGTGCCAGCAGCCTGACAGGGAGGGGCGAGCAGTACTTC.

The gene calls are TRBV29-1 and TRBJ2-5; D is uncertain. Per germline, CDR1 SQVTM and CDR2 ANQGSEA. Trimming took 3 bases from V and 5 from J, leaving 10 bases between them. CDR3 length: 12 amino acids. The CDR3 here is CSVDSLSETQYF. CDR3 nucleotide sequence: TGCAGCGTTGACTCGTTATCGGAGACCCAGTACTTC.

This clone showed up just a few times. The rearrangement links TRBV4-1 to TRBJ2-1; no clear D gene. Germline lookup yields CDR1 MGHRA and CDR2 YSYEKL. V shed 1 base and J shed 8 bases, with 6 bases lying between them. CDR3 length: 12 residues. CDR3: CASSQGSDEQFF. CDR3 sequence (DNA): TGCGCCAGCAGCCAAGGGAGTGATGAGCAGTTCTTC.

This chain connects TRBV30 to TRBJ2-1, with 7 bases lining up with TRBD2. CDR3 length: 14 residues. CDR1 is GTSNPN and CDR2 is SVGIG in the germline V gene (reference sequence). V was clipped by 1 base and J by 3 bases; unmatched bases: 3. In nucleotides, the CDR3 is TGTGCCTGGAGTGACATAGCGGGCTACAATGAGCAGTTCTTC. Translation: CAWSDIAGYNEQFF.

The gene calls are TRBV5-6 and TRBJ1-2; TRBD1 aligns across 8 bases. Germline assignment: CDR1 SGHDT and CDR2 YYEEEE. The CDR3 runs 14 residues. With V trimmed by 0 bases and J by 7 bases, 5 bases remained unmatched. CDR3 sequence reads: CASSLDRGTAGYTF. In nucleotides, the CDR3 is TGTGCCAGCAGCTTGGACAGGGGGACGGCTGGCTACACCTTC.

The chain couples TRBV5-1 to TRBJ2-3; 12 bases fit TRBD2. V lost 4 bases to trimming and J lost 2 bases; unmatched junction nucleotides: 8. This CDR3 has 17 amino acids. Germline values: CDR1 SGHRS, CDR2 YFSETQ. The CDR3 is CASSPRLAGELTDTQYF. CDR3 DNA sequence: TGCGCCAGCAGCCCGCGACTAGCGGGAGAGCTCACAGATACGCAGTATTTT.

The chain is built from TRBV9 and TRBJ1-2; TRBD1 matches 7 bases. V was clipped by 4 bases and J by 5 bases; unmatched bases: 8. The CDR3 length is 14 residues. CDR1 is SGDLS, CDR2 YYNGEE, per germline. As DNA, the CDR3 is TGTGCCAGCAGCCTAGGACAGGAGTCATATGGCTACACCTTC. It yields the protein CASSLGQESYGYTF.